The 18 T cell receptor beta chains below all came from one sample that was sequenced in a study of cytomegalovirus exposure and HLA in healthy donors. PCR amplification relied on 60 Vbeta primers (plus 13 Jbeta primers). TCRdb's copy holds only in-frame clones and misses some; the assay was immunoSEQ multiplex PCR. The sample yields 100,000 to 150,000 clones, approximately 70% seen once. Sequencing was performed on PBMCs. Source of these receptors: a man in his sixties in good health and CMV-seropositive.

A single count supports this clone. CDR3 DNA: TGCGCCAGCAGCTTGGCAGGGGGGATTAGCACAGATACGCAGTATTTT. It encodes CASSLAGGISTDTQYF. The gene calls are TRBV5-1 and TRBJ2-3; maybe TRBD1 (7 bases). The germline V and J ends were trimmed by 0 bases and 0 bases, with 11 bases remaining between them. Germline CDR1 reads SGHRS; CDR2 reads YFSETQ. This CDR3 is built from 16 residues.

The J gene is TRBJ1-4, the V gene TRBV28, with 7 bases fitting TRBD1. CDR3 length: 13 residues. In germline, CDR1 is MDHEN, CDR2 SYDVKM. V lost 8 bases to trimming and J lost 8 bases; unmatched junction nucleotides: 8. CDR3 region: CASGQQGIEKLFF. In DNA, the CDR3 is TGTGCCAGCGGACAACAGGGGATAGAAAAACTGTTTTTT.

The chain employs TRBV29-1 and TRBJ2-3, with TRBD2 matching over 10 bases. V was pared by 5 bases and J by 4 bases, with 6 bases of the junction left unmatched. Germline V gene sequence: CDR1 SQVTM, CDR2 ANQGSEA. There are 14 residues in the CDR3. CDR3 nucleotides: TGCAGCGTTTCAACTAGCGGGGTCCCAGATACGCAGTATTTT. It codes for CSVSTSGVPDTQYF.

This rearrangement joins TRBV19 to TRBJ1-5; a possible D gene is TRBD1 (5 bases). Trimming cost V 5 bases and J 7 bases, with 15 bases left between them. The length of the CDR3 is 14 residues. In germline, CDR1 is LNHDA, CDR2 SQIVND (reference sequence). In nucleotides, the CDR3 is TGTGCCAGTAGTGATGAAGGGGAATGGCAGCCCCAGCATTTT. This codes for CASSDEGEWQPQHF.

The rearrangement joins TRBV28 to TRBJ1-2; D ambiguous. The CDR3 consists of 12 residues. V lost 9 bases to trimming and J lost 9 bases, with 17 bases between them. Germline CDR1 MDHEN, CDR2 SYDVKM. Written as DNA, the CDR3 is TGTGCCAGTCTTGAAAGGGAGGGTAGCTACACCTTC. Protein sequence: CASLEREGSYTF.

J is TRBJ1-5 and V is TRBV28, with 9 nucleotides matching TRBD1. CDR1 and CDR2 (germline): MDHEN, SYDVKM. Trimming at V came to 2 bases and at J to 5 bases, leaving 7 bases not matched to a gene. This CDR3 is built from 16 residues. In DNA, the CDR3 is TGTGCCAGCAGTTTAATAGGACAGGGGAACTATCAGCCCCAGCATTTT. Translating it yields CASSLIGQGNYQPQHF.

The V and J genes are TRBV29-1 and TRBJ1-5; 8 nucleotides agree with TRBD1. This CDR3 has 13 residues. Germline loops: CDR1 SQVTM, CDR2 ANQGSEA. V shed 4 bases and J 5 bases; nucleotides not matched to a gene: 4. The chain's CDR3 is CSVAPGGYQPQHF. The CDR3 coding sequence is TGCAGCGTTGCTCCAGGGGGCTATCAGCCCCAGCATTTT.

The CDR3, as DNA: TGCGCCAGCACGGAGGGGGGGGAGGAAGCTTTCTTT. Protein product: CASTEGGEEAFF. The chain links TRBV5-1 to TRBJ1-1; TRBD1 is a possible D gene (6 bases). V shed 6 bases and J shed 8 bases, with 14 bases lying between them. The CDR3 extends over 12 amino acids. In germline, CDR1 is SGHRS, CDR2 YFSETQ.

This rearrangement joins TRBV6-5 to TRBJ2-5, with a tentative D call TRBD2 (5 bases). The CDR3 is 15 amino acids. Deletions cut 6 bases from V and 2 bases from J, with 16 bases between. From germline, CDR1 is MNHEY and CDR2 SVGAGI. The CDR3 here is CASSSELALQETQYF. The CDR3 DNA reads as TGTGCCAGCAGCTCGGAGTTAGCGCTACAAGAGACCCAGTACTTC.

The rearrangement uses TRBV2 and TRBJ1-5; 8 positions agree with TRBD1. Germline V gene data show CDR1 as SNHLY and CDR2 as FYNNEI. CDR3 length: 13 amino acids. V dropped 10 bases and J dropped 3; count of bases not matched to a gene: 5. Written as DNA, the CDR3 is TGTGCCACCGGACAGGGTCACAATCAGCCCCAGCATTTT. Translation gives CATGQGHNQPQHF.

Written as DNA, the CDR3 is TGTGCCAGCAGCCCGATGACAGTTATGGAGACCCAGTACTTC. Protein product: CASSPMTVMETQYF. The chain links TRBV5-6 to TRBJ2-5; a possible D gene is TRBD1 (5 bases). CDR3 size: 14 residues. CDR1 SGHDT and CDR2 YYEEEE come from the germline V gene. Trimming pared 4 bases from V and 5 bases from J, leaving 15 bases between.

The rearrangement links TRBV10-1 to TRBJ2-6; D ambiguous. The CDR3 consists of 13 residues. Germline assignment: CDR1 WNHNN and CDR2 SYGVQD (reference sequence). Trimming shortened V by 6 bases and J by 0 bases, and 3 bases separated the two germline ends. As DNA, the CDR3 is TGCGCCAGCAGCAGCTCTGGGGCCAACGTCCTGACTTTC. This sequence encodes CASSSSGANVLTF.

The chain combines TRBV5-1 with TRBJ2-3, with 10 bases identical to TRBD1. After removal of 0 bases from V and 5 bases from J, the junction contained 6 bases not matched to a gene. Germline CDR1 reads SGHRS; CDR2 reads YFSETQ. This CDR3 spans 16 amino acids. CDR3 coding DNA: TGCGCCAGCAGCTTGGACCGGGACAGGGGAATAGATACGCAGTATTTT. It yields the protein CASSLDRDRGIDTQYF.

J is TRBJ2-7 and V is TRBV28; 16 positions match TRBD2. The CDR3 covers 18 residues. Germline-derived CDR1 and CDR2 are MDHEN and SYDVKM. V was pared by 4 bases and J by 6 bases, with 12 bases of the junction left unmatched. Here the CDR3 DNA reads TGTGCCAGCAGTTCCCCCGGGACTAGCGGGGGGGTTGAACGCGAGCAGTACTTC. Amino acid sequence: CASSSPGTSGGVEREQYF.

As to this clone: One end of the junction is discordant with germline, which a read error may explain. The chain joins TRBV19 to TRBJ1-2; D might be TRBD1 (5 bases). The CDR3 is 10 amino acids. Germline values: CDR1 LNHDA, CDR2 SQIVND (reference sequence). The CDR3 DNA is TGCGCCTCAGGGCGCTATGGCTACACCTTC. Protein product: CASGRYGYTF.

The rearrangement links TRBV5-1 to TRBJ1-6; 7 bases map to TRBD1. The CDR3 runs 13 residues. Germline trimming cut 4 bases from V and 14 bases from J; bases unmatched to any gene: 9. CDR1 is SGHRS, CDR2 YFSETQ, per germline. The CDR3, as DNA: TGCGCCAGCAGCGCGACAGGGCGGGATACCCTCCACTTT. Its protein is CASSATGRDTLHF.

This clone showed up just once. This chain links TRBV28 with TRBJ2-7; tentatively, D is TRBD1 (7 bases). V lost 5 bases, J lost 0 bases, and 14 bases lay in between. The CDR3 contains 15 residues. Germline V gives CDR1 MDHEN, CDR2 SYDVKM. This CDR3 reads CASSRGDRNSYEQYF. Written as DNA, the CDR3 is TGTGCCAGCAGTAGGGGGGACAGAAACTCCTACGAGCAGTACTTC.

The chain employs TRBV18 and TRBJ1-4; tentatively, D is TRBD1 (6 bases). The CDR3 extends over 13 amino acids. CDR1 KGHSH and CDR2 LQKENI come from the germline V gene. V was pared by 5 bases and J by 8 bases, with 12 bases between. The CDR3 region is CASSNRDGEKLFF. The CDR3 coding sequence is TGTGCCAGCTCAAACAGGGACGGAGAAAAACTGTTTTTT.